Listed below are T cell receptor beta chains from one sample, sequenced in a study of CD4+ T cells in melanoma. Assay used: immunoSEQ multiplex PCR; TCRdb lists only in-frame clones, some missing. The sample has about 15,000 clones, 80% to 85% seen once; the top ten hold approximately 5.9%. Sequencing was carried out using cells from a culture (not recorded whether cultured in vitro). Source of these receptors: a human donor with melanoma. Each CDR3 is given without its conserved first and last residue.

j_call: TRBJ2-2
v_call: TRBV4-1
cdr3_length: 15
cdr3_aa: ASTRAGDPSNTGELF

j_call: TRBJ2-2
v_call: TRBV30
cdr3_length: 13
cdr3_aa: AWSEGGGITGELF

j_call: TRBJ2-1
v_call: TRBV7-2
cdr3_length: 12
cdr3_aa: ASSPPPEHNEQF

j_call: TRBJ1-1
v_call: TRBV29-1
cdr3_length: 9
cdr3_aa: SVVLNTEAF

j_call: TRBJ1-2
v_call: TRBV18
cdr3_length: 13
cdr3_aa: ASSPGFQGEGGYT

j_call: TRBJ2-7
v_call: TRBV14
cdr3_length: 13
cdr3_aa: ASSPSWLFSYEQY

j_call: TRBJ1-6
v_call: TRBV2
cdr3_length: 11
cdr3_aa: ASTVSYNSPLH

j_call: TRBJ2-6
v_call: TRBV27
cdr3_length: 16
cdr3_aa: ASSLKGRRQSGANVLT

j_call: TRBJ2-1
v_call: TRBV13
cdr3_length: 13
cdr3_aa: ASSTRTRALSEQF

j_call: TRBJ1-2
v_call: TRBV5-4
cdr3_length: 12
cdr3_aa: ASSLVGLDGGYT

j_call: TRBJ1-1
v_call: TRBV5-1
cdr3_length: 15
cdr3_aa: ASSLVVGQGMNTEAF

j_call: TRBJ1-5
v_call: TRBV5-1
cdr3_length: 12
cdr3_aa: ASSLDGGGQPQH

j_call: TRBJ2-3
v_call: TRBV5-1
cdr3_length: 11
cdr3_aa: ASSTGQTDTQY

j_call: TRBJ1-2
v_call: TRBV7-9
cdr3_length: 12
cdr3_aa: ASSLNTASRGYT

j_call: TRBJ1-1
v_call: TRBV9
cdr3_length: 14
cdr3_aa: ASSGSGDSLNTEAF

j_call: TRBJ2-6
v_call: TRBV25-1
cdr3_length: 13
cdr3_aa: ASSEVGSGANVLT

j_call: TRBJ1-6
v_call: TRBV4-1
cdr3_length: 11
cdr3_aa: ASSQGYESPLH

j_call: TRBJ1-1
v_call: TRBV6-1
cdr3_length: 15
cdr3_aa: ASSEDNFLTGKTEAF

j_call: TRBJ2-6
v_call: TRBV7-9
cdr3_length: 13
cdr3_aa: AILTGGSGANVLT

j_call: TRBJ1-2
v_call: TRBV29-1
cdr3_length: 13
cdr3_aa: SVDTKGDRAYGYT

j_call: TRBJ1-6
v_call: TRBV30
cdr3_length: 13
cdr3_aa: AWSVLTAYNSPLH

j_call: TRBJ1-4
v_call: TRBV19
cdr3_length: 12
cdr3_aa: ASSRSATNEKLF

j_call: TRBJ2-2
v_call: TRBV2
cdr3_length: 11
cdr3_aa: ASSVTVTGELF

j_call: TRBJ2-1
v_call: TRBV2
cdr3_length: 10
cdr3_aa: ASSPDMDEQF

j_call: TRBJ2-2
v_call: TRBV15
cdr3_length: 12
cdr3_aa: ATSRTGGTGELF